The clone carrying this T cell receptor (beta chain) was recorded a few times. The source of the sample is a study of blood T cells in healthy people across ages. Per the germline V gene, CDR1 is SEHNR and CDR2 is FQNEAQ (reference sequence). The CDR3 sequence is 16 residues long. V lost 0 bases to trimming and J lost 5 bases; unmatched junction nucleotides: 9. Together with a sample-barcoded 5' primer, a J-beta primer mix was included in a second PCR lasting about 6 to 11 cycles. TCRdb recomputed calls from the 5' RACE reads with MiXCR, one row per CDR3 protein. The sample comprises about 680,000 distinct CDR3 sequences, around 49% of which are singletons, and roughly a third rests with the top ten.

The J gene is TRBJ2-5, the V gene TRBV7-9; 7 nucleotides agree with TRBD2. The sequence came from a woman in her sixties or seventies in good health. Sequences were obtained from blood. The CDR3 coding sequence is TGTGCCAGCAGCTTAGCGTTCAGGGAGGGCAGGGAGACCCAGTACTTC. Protein sequence: CASSLAFREGRETQYF.